What follows are 3 T cell receptor beta chains derived from one specimen sequenced in a study of PD-1 blockade in classical Hodgkin lymphoma. Sequenced by immunoSEQ multiplex PCR; TCRdb stores in-frame clones only, minus some. The sample lists over 50,000 clones; around two thirds were seen once. Every patient was affected by relapse after autologous stem cell transplantation, while exposure to brentuximab vedotin was not uniform. Sequenced here: peripheral blood mononuclear cells (PBMCs), sampled before the second cycle of nivolumab. Source of these receptors: a human donor with classical Hodgkin lymphoma.

The chain recombines TRBV19 with TRBJ2-1; tentatively, D is TRBD1 (6 bases). V gave up 10 bases and J gave up 5 bases, with 12 bases separating them. The CDR3 covers 12 residues. The germline V gene encodes CDR1 LNHDA and CDR2 SQIVND (reference sequence). The CDR3 region has the DNA TGTGCCATCGCGGACAGACACAATGAGCAGTTCTTC. Translation: CAIADRHNEQFF.

This chain links TRBV6-5 with TRBJ2-1; D is unclear. Trimming removed 8 bases from V and 9 bases from J, with 8 bases in between. The V gene's germline CDR1 is MNHEY and CDR2 SVGAGI. The CDR3 runs to 10 residues. The CDR3 nucleotides are TGTGCCAGCGGTAATAGTGAGCAGTTCTTC. Translation gives CASGNSEQFF.

The gene calls are TRBV19 and TRBJ2-7; 9 nucleotides line up with TRBD2. The V gene's germline CDR1 is LNHDA and CDR2 SQIVND (reference sequence). CDR3 length equals 17 residues. The V segment lost 4 bases and the J segment 2 bases; nucleotides outside the gene matches: 12. As DNA, the CDR3 is TGTGCCAGTAGTAAGGAGGCGGGAGGGGCCGGGACCTACGAGCAGTACTTC. Protein sequence: CASSKEAGGAGTYEQYF.